The text below deals with one T cell receptor beta chain. These data come from a study of T cells after yellow fever vaccination. TCRdb re-called the 5' RACE reads with MiXCR, one entry per CDR3 protein. The sample gives hundreds of thousands of distinct CDR3 sequences, around an eighth of which show up once; 15% is in the top ten. Trimming removed 1 base from V and 4 bases from J, with 11 bases in between. There are 15 residues in the CDR3. Looked up from germline, CDR1 is SGHTA and CDR2 is FQGNSA. The chain has TRBV7-2 and TRBJ2-1; D is unclear. This receptor was identified in a man aged 25-45 years who received the YFV17D yellow fever vaccine. Sequencing used PBMCs, obtained on the day of the yellow fever booster vaccination. DNA for the CDR3: TGTGCCAGCAGCTTAGGTCCCGCGGAGTACAATGAGCAGTTCTTC. The encoded protein is CASSLGPAEYNEQFF.